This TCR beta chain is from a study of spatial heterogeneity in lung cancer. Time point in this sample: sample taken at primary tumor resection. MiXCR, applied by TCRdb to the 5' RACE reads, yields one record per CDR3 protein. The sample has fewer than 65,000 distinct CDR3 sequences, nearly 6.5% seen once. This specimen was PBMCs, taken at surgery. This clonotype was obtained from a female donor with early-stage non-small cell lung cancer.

The CDR3 DNA follows: TGTGCCAGCAGCCACCCCTCGCTGAGGGACAGGGATCCTAACTATGGCTACACCTTC. This gives the protein CASSHPSLRDRDPNYGYTF. This chain links TRBV14 with TRBJ1-2; 9 nucleotides agree with TRBD1. Trimming cost V 3 bases and J 0 bases; bases outside gene matches: 14. Germline V gives CDR1 SGHDN, CDR2 FVKESK. The CDR3 runs 19 residues.